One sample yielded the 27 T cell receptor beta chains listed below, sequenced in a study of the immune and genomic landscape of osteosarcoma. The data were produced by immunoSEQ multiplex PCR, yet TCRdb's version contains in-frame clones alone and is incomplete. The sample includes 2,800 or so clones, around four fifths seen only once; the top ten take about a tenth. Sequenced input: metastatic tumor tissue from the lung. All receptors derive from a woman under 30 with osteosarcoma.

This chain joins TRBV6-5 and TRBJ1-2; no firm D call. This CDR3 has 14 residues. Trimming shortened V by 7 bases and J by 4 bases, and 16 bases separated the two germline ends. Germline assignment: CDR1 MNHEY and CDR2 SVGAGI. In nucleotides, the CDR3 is TGTGCCAGCACCGGCAACCTCTATGGCTATGGCTACACCTTC. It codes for CASTGNLYGYGYTF.

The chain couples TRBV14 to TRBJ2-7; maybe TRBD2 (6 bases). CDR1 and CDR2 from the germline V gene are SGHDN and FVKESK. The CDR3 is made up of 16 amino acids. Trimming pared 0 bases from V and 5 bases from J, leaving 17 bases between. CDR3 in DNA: TGTGCCAGCAGCCAAGATATATTGTCGGGGGTCCACGAGCAGTACTTC. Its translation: CASSQDILSGVHEQYF. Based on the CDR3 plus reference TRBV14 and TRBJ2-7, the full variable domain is EAGVTQFPSHSVIEKGQTVTLRCDPISGHDNLYWYRRVMGKEIKFLLHFVKESKQDESGMPNNRFLAERTGGTYSTLKVQPAELEDSGVYFCASSQDILSGVHEQYFGPGTRLTVT.

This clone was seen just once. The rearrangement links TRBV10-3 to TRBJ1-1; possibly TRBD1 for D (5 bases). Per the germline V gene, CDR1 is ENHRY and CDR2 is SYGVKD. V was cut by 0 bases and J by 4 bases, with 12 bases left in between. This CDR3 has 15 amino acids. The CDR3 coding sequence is TGTGCCATCAGTGAGTCGTCCAGGGAGGCCACTGAAGCTTTCTTT. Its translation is CAISESSREATEAFF.

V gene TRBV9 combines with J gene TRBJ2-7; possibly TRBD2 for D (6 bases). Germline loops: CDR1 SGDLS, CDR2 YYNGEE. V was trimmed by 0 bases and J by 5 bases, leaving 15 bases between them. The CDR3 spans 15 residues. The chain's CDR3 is CASSVEGRGTNEQYF. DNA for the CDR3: TGTGCCAGCAGCGTAGAAGGGCGGGGTACCAACGAGCAGTACTTC. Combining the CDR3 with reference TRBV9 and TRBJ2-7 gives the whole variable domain DSGVTQTPKHLITATGQRVTLRCSPRSGDLSVYWYQQSLDQGLQFLIQYYNGEERAKGNILERFSAQQFPDLHSELNLSSLELGDSALYFCASSVEGRGTNEQYFGPGTRLTVT.

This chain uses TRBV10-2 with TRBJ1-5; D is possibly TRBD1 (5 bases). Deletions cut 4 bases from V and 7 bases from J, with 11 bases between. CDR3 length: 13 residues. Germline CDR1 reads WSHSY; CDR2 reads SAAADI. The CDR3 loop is CASSGGYGQPQHF. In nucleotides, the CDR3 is TGCGCCAGCAGTGGGGGCTATGGGCAGCCCCAGCATTTT.

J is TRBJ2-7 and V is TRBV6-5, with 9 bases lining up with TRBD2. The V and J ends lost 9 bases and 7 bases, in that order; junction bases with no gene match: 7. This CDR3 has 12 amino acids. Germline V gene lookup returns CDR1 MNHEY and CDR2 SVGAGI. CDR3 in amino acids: CASSGGKGEQYF. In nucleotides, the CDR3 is TGTGCCAGTAGCGGGGGAAAGGGAGAGCAGTACTTC.

CDR3 protein: CSVDLAASYGYTF. The DNA of the CDR3 is TGCAGCGTTGATTTGGCAGCCTCATATGGCTACACCTTC. The chain has TRBV29-1 and TRBJ1-2; D ambiguous. The CDR3 loop spans 13 amino acids. The V end was cut by 3 bases, the J end by 5 bases, with 13 bases between. Germline CDR1 reads SQVTM; CDR2 reads ANQGSEA.

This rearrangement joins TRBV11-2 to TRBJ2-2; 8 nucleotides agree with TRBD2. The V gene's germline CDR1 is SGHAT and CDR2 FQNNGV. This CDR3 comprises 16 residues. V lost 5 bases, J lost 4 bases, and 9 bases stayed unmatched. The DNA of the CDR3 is TGTGCCAGCAGCCCCCATAGCGGGGTTATCACCGGGGAGCTGTTTTTT. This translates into CASSPHSGVITGELFF.

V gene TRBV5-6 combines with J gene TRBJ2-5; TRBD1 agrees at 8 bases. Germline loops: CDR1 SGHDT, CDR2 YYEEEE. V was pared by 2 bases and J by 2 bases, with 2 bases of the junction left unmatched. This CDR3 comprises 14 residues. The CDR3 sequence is CASSLRTGQETQYF. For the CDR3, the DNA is TGTGCCAGCAGCTTACGGACAGGGCAAGAGACCCAGTACTTC.

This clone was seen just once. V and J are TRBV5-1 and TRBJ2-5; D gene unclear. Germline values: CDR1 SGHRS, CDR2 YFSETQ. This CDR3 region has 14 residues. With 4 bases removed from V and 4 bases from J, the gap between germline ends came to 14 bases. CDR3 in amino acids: CASSLLATPETQYF. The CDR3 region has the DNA TGCGCCAGCAGCCTTCTCGCCACCCCAGAGACCCAGTACTTC.

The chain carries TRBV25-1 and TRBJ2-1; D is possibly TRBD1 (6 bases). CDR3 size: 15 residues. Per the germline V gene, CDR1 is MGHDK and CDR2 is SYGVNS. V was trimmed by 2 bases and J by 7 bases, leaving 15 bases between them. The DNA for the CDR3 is TGTGCCAGCAGTGAAGAGGGGGTCCCAGGGAATGAGCAGTTCTTC. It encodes CASSEEGVPGNEQFF. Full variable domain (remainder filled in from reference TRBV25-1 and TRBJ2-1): EADIYQTPRYLVIGTGKKITLECSQTMGHDKMYWYQQDPGMELHLIHYSYGVNSTEKGDLSSESTVSRIRTEHFPLTLESARPSHTSQYLCASSEEGVPGNEQFFGPGTRLTVL.

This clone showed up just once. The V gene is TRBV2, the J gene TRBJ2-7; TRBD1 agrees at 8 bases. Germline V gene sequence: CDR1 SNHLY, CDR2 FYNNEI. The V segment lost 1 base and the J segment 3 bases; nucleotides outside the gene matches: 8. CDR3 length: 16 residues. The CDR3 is CASSEGRDRGGYEQYV. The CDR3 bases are TGTGCCAGCAGTGAAGGGAGAGACAGGGGAGGCTACGAGCAGTACGTC.

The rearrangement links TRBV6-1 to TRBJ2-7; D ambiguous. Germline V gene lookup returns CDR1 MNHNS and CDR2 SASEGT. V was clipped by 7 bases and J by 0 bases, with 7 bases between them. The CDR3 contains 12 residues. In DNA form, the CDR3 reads TGTGCCAGCACCTTACCCTCCTACGAGCAGTACTTC. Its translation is CASTLPSYEQYF.

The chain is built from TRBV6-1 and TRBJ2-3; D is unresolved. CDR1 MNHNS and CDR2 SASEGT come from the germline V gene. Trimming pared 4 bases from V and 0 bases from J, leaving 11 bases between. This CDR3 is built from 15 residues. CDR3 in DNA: TGTGCCAGCAGTGTCCAGACTGCTAGCACAGATACGCAGTATTTT. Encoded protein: CASSVQTASTDTQYF.

Here the CDR3 reads CSVMGAGSSYNEQFF. Here the CDR3 DNA reads TGCAGCGTGATGGGTGCGGGGAGCTCCTACAATGAGCAGTTCTTC. The V call is TRBV29-1, the J call TRBJ2-1; D possibly corresponds to TRBD2 (6 bases). V was trimmed by 6 bases and J by 0 bases, leaving 15 bases between them. Germline V gene data show CDR1 as SQVTM and CDR2 as ANQGSEA. The CDR3 is 15 amino acids.

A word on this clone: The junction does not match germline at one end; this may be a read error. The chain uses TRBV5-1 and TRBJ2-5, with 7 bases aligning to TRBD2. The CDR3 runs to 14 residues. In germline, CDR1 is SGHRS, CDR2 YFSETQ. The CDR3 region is CASTLMGGQETQYF. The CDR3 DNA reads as TGCGCCAGCACCTTGATGGGGGGGCAAGAGACCCAGTACTTC.

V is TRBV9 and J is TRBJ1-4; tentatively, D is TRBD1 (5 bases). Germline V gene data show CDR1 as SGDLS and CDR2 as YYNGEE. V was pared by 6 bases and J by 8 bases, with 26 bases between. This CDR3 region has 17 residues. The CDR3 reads CASTFDFQGIGGEKLFF. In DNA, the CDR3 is TGTGCCAGCACTTTCGACTTTCAGGGCATAGGTGGGGAAAAACTGTTTTTT.

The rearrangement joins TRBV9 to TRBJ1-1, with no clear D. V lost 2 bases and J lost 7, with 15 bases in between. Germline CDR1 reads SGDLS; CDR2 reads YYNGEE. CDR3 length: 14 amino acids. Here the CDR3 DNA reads TGTGCCAGCAGCGTGGCAGGTGGAAGGGATGAAGCTTTCTTT. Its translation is CASSVAGGRDEAFF.

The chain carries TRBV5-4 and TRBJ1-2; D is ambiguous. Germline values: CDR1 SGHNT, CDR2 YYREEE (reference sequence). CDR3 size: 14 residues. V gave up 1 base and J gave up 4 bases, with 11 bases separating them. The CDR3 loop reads CASSLTSGLYGYTF. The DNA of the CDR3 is TGTGCCAGCAGCTTGACGTCAGGCCTCTATGGCTACACCTTC.

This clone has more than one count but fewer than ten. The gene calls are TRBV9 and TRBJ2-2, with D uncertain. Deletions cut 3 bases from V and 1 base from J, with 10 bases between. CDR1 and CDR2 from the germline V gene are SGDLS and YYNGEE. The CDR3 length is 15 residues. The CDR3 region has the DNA TGTGCCAGCAGCGCAATAAGCCAGAACACCGGGGAGCTGTTTTTT. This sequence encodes CASSAISQNTGELFF.

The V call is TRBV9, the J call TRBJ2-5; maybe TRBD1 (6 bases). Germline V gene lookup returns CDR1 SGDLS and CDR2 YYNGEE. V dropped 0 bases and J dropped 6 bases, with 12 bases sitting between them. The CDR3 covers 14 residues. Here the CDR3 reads CASSVAGAGQTQYF. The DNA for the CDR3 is TGTGCCAGCAGCGTAGCAGGGGCTGGGCAGACCCAGTACTTC.

Here the CDR3 reads CASSIGGDGNQPQHF. The CDR3 DNA sequence: TGTGCCAGTAGTATAGGAGGGGACGGGAATCAGCCCCAGCATTTT. The chain links TRBV19 to TRBJ1-5; D may be TRBD1 (5 bases). The CDR3 runs to 15 residues. V lost 1 base and J 4 bases, leaving 11 bases between the germline ends. CDR1 LNHDA and CDR2 SQIVND come from the germline V gene (reference sequence).

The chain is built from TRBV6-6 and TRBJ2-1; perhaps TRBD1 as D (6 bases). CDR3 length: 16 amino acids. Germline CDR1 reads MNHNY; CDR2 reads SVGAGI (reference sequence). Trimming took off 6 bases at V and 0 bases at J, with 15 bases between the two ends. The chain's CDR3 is CASSPADSSSYNEQFF. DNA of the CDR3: TGTGCCAGCAGCCCGGCGGACAGTAGCTCCTACAATGAGCAGTTCTTC.

CDR3 in DNA: TGTGCCAGCAGCTCGCCGGGCCCTACCTCATACGAGCAGTACGTC. As protein: CASSSPGPTSYEQYV. The chain employs TRBV7-9 and TRBJ2-7; no clear D. V lost 4 bases and J lost 4, with 17 bases in between. Germline-derived CDR1 and CDR2 are SEHNR and FQNEAQ (reference sequence). The CDR3 is 15 residues long.

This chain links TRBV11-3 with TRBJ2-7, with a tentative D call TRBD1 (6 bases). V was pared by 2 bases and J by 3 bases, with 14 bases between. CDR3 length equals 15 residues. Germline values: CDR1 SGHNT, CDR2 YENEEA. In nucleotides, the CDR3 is TGTGCCAGCAGCTTAATCAACAGGGCGGGCTACGAGCAGTACGTC. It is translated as CASSLINRAGYEQYV.

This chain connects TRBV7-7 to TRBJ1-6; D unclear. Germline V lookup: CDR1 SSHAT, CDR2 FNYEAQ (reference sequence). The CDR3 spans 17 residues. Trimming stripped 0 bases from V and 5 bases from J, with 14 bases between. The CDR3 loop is CASSLARREVDNSPLHF. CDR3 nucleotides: TGTGCCAGCAGCTTAGCCCGAAGGGAGGTAGATAATTCACCCCTCCACTTT.

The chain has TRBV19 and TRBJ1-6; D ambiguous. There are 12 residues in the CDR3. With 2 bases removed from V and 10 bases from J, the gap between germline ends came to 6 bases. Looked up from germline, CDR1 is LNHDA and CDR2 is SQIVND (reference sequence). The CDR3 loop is CASSISESPLHF. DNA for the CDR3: TGTGCCAGTAGTATATCCGAATCACCCCTCCACTTT.